One sample yielded the 3 T cell receptor beta chains listed below, sequenced in a study of cytomegalovirus exposure and HLA in healthy donors. Measured with immunoSEQ multiplex PCR; TCRdb has only the in-frame clones, and not every one. The sample holds under 200,000 clones, roughly 90% seen once. Sequencing was done on a sample of PBMCs. The receptors shown here come from a woman under 30 in good health and CMV-seronegative.

The V call is TRBV5-6, the J call TRBJ2-3; 7 nucleotides match TRBD1. This CDR3 has 15 amino acids. Germline V lookup: CDR1 SGHDT, CDR2 YYEEEE. Trimming removed 6 bases from V and 2 bases from J; junction bases left unmatched: 9. The DNA of the CDR3 is TGTGCCAGCAACCCGAAGAGGGGGCTCACAGATACGCAGTATTTT. Translating gives CASNPKRGLTDTQYF. Complete variable domain (other parts from reference TRBV5-6 and TRBJ2-3): DAGVTQSPTHLIKTRGQQVTLRCSPKSGHDTVSWYQQALGQGPQFIFQYYEEEERQRGNFPDRFSGHQFPNYSSELNVNALLLGDSALYLCASNPKRGLTDTQYFGPGTRLTVL.

This sequence joins TRBV18 and TRBJ2-4, with TRBD1 matching 8 bases. This CDR3 has 12 amino acids. The trim removed 6 bases at V and 7 bases at J, leaving 2 bases unmatched. The germline gives CDR1 KGHSH, CDR2 LQKENI. The CDR3 sequence: CASSRDRNIQYF. The CDR3 DNA follows: TGTGCCAGCTCTCGGGACAGGAACATTCAGTACTTC.

The table lists this clone with a few counts. The chain carries TRBV7-3 and TRBJ2-1, with D possibly matching TRBD2 (7 bases). Germline values: CDR1 SGHTA, CDR2 FQGTGA. V was cut by 4 bases and J by 4 bases, with 11 bases left in between. The CDR3 has 14 residues. CDR3 DNA sequence: TGTGCCAGCAGCTCGGGGGGCGCTTACAATGAGCAGTTCTTC. This sequence encodes CASSSGGAYNEQFF.